The sequence of this T cell receptor (beta chain) was determined in a study of cytomegalovirus exposure and HLA in healthy donors. Germline loops: CDR1 SGHRS, CDR2 YFSETQ. The J segment lost 8 bases and the V segment lost 0 bases, leaving 4 bases of the junction unmatched. The CDR3 spans 14 residues. Primers for the PCR totalled 60 Vbeta and 13 Jbeta. Sequenced by immunoSEQ multiplex PCR; TCRdb stores in-frame clones only, minus some. This sample has about 110,000 clones, with 71% found just once. The sample comprised PBMCs. The V gene is TRBV5-1, the J gene TRBJ1-4; 7 bases align to TRBD1. This TCR derives from a female donor in good health and CMV-seronegative. The CDR3 DNA follows: TGCGCCAGCAGCTTGGGGACAGGTAGAGAAAAACTGTTTTTT. Translating it yields CASSLGTGREKLFF.